This passage covers 7 T cell receptor beta chains from one sample sequenced in a study of human T cells and chemical hapten exposure. TCRdb re-called the RACE reads through MiXCR, storing one row per CDR3 protein. In the table there are about 140,000 distinct CDR3 sequences, about 10% of which are singletons. Specified time point: patch test 2, 6 weeks after DPC sensitization. Treatment described: therapeutic diphenylcyclopropenone sensitization with weekly scalp DPC. The sequencing here drew on whole blood, taken in connection with sensitization to the hapten diphenylcyclopropenone (DPC). All receptors derive from a woman aged 45 to 65 with alopecia areata. Some clones in this sample may be carry-over from other donors' samples.

This clonotype has just a few counts. The V and J genes are TRBV7-2 and TRBJ2-3; 10 nucleotides line up with TRBD2. Trimming cost V 5 bases and J 1 base; bases outside gene matches: 6. Looked up from germline, CDR1 is SGHTA and CDR2 is FQGNSA. The CDR3 sequence is 16 residues long. The CDR3 loop reads CASSPGTSVGTDTQYF. The CDR3 DNA follows: TGTGCCAGCAGCCCTGGGACTAGCGTCGGCACAGATACGCAGTATTTT.

Ten or more counts support this clonotype. The rearrangement links TRBV7-2 to TRBJ1-1, with D tentatively TRBD1 (6 bases). The ends were cut back, 5 bases at V and 2 bases at J, with 9 bases in the middle. The CDR3 is made up of 13 amino acids. Per the germline V gene, CDR1 is SGHTA and CDR2 is FQGNSA. The CDR3 nucleotides are TGTGCCAGCAGCGAGGACAGTAACACTGAAGCTTTCTTT. Amino acid sequence: CASSEDSNTEAFF.

The rearrangement links TRBV3-1 to TRBJ2-3, with a tentative D call TRBD2 (6 bases). The CDR3 spans 17 residues. Trimming took 1 base from V and 0 from J, leaving 14 bases between them. The germline gives CDR1 LGHDT, CDR2 YNNKEL (reference sequence). The CDR3: CASSQGDRGMSTDTQYF. CDR3 bases: TGTGCCAGCAGCCAAGGGGATCGCGGGATGAGCACAGATACGCAGTATTTT.

This clonotype has more than one count but fewer than ten. J is TRBJ2-7 and V is TRBV7-9; D perhaps matches TRBD2 (5 bases). Between the trimmed V and J ends, which lost 1 base and 5 bases, there was a span of 12 bases. The germline gives CDR1 SEHNR, CDR2 FQNEAQ (reference sequence). The CDR3 spans 14 residues. In DNA form, the CDR3 reads TGTGCCAGCAGCTTAGGAGGGAAACTCCACGAGCAGTACTTC. Residues: CASSLGGKLHEQYF.

The chain carries TRBV19 and TRBJ1-5; D is undetermined. The CDR3 has 14 residues. V was shortened by 2 bases and J by 2 bases, with 7 bases between the two germline ends. The germline CDR1 and CDR2 sequences are LNHDA and SQIVND (reference sequence). CDR3 amino acids: CASSIKGGNQPQHF. CDR3 nucleotide sequence: TGTGCCAGTAGTATAAAGGGAGGCAATCAGCCCCAGCATTTT.

This sequence joins TRBV12-3 or TRBV12-4 and TRBJ1-1; D perhaps matches TRBD1 (5 bases). This CDR3 spans 14 amino acids. Trimming cost V 7 bases and J 8 bases, with 20 bases left between them. The CDR3 nucleotides read TGTGCCAGCACGGGGGGTGGCCCGGGGGTGGAAGCTTTCTTT. Translated: CASTGGGPGVEAFF.

This clonotype was detected many times. The chain links TRBV7-9 to TRBJ2-3; maybe TRBD2 (6 bases). V lost 6 bases and J lost 1, with 14 bases in between. Germline V gene sequence: CDR1 SEHNR, CDR2 FQNEAQ (reference sequence). This CDR3 contains 15 residues. CDR3 in DNA: TGTGCCAGCAGTCCGCGGGACCAAGGCACAGATACGCAGTATTTT. It yields the protein CASSPRDQGTDTQYF. The full variable domain, with the rest looked up from reference TRBV7-9 and TRBJ2-3, is DTGVSQNPRHKITKRGQNVTFRCDPISEHNRLYWYRQTLGQGPEFLTYFQNEAQLEKSRLLSDRFSAERPKGSFSTLEIQRTEQGDSAMYLCASSPRDQGTDTQYFGPGTRLTVL.